This T cell receptor (beta chain) was obtained from a study of read filtering for tumor transcriptome and immune sequencing. Study in general: By R-ISS, stages I, II and III held about 8, 17 and 7 patients.

This CDR3 spans 17 amino acids. The germline V gene has CDR1 SGHRS and CDR2 YFSETQ. The V and J ends lost 4 bases and 0 bases respectively, with 14 bases between them. General study points: Sorted CD138-negative bone marrow cells were not purified T cells. Dropping single-read clonotypes raised IR-seq and RNA-seq shared-clonotype correlation.

As to this clonotype: No antigen is known for it.

From around 440 ng of RNA, a library with molecular barcoded alpha/delta and beta/gamma adaptors was made. MiXCR, applied by TCRdb to the reads, yields one record per CDR3 protein. The sample holds around 130,000 distinct CDR3 sequences, less than 15% seen once. The sequencing input was a population of CD138-negative cells sorted from bone marrow. The sequence was collected from a donor aged 40 or older with multiple myeloma. The rearrangement uses TRBV5-1 and TRBJ2-6; D may be TRBD1 (7 bases). The CDR3 DNA follows: TGCGCCAGCAGCGCGGGACAGTACCGCTCTGGGGCCAACGTCCTGACTTTC. Translated: CASSAGQYRSGANVLTF.